Below, one TCR beta chain is given with its context. As yet, its antigen is unknown. The repertoire was sequenced with immunoSEQ multiplex PCR; TCRdb's copy has only in-frame clones and lacks some. The table has nearly 110,000 clones, approximately 90% seen once. This sample is drawn from a study of OX40 agonist ivuxolimab in advanced cancers. Across the study: Those treated in dose escalation had hepatocellular carcinoma, melanoma, renal cell cancer or head and neck cancer. Participants averaged approximately 61 years of age (range 23 to 79) and were approximately 81% male. Study findings and constraints: The investigators did not determine what antigen specificity the expanded peripheral T cells had. It was also the case that some nonresponders had low normalized T-cell clonal expansion.

With 1 base clipped from V and 5 bases from J, the junction kept 2 bases outside the gene matches. In germline, CDR1 is LGHNA, CDR2 YSLEER. The CDR3 is made up of 14 amino acids. The chain links TRBV4-3 to TRBJ1-2; 9 bases map to TRBD1. This specimen consisted of CD4+ or CD8+ T cells sorted from blood, obtained in a trial of the OX40 agonist ivuxolimab. The source of this sequence is an adult with an advanced solid tumor such as melanoma, head and neck, liver or kidney cancer. The CDR3 spells CASSQVGQGYGYTF. The CDR3 DNA reads as TGCGCCAGCAGCCAAGTGGGACAGGGTTATGGCTACACCTTC.